This TCR beta chain is drawn from a study of T cell repertoires in cytomegalovirus infection. Study information: Recently identified HLA-C-restricted CMV epitopes and well-studied HLA-B-restricted CMV epitopes were used by the study. Indications of both CMV infection and matching HLA type were provided by public TCR beta signatures.

Germline V gene lookup returns CDR1 MDHEN and CDR2 SYDVKM. V lost 4 bases and J 3 bases, leaving 9 bases between the germline ends. The CDR3 consists of 13 residues. The study, taken as a whole, reports: Individuals carrying CMV plus the relevant HLA were identified by cumulative frequency of public TCR beta families. HLA-C-restricted CMV-specific TCR beta clonotypes prevailed in the ex vivo response.

Ten or more counts support this clonotype. The antigen is undetermined. One entry per CDR3 protein, called by TCRdb with MiXCR from the reads. Here the sample spans about 270,000 distinct CDR3 sequences, around 20% being singletons. The sample consisted of cultured PBMCs, taken from culture after CMV antigen stimulation. This receptor was obtained from a human donor in good health (CMV status not recorded). Some clones in this sample may be carry-over from other donors' samples. This rearrangement joins TRBV28 to TRBJ1-1; D is unresolved. CDR3: CASSSAVDTEAFF. The CDR3 DNA reads TGTGCCAGCAGTTCGGCAGTGGACACTGAAGCTTTCTTT.